These T cell receptor beta chains were read from a single sample in a study of cytomegalovirus exposure and HLA in healthy donors. The method was immunoSEQ multiplex PCR; TCRdb's version includes in-frame clones alone and lacks a portion of them. The sample carries roughly 76,000 clones, roughly 94% recorded once. The specimen was PBMCs. The receptors derive from a man between 18 and 29 years old in good health and CMV-seropositive. Each CDR3 is given with its conserved first and last residue. A D gene is named only where the DNA matches it firmly. Only part of the rows carry a size: once, few, many, or a class if the clone is expanded.

cdr3_nt cdr3_aa cdr3_length v_call clone_size d_call j_call
TGTGCCAGCAGTGAACCCAGGGGAAGGGGCACAGATACGCAGTATTTT CASSEPRGRGTDTQYF 16 TRBV6-1 large . TRBJ2-3
TGTGCCAGCTCTACCAGACAGGGGGTGACTGAAGCTTTCTTT CASSTRQGVTEAFF 14 TRBV18 . TRBD1 TRBJ1-1
TGTGCCACCAGCAGCACTAGCGGGAGGCTAAGAAGCTCCTACGAGCAGTACTTC CATSSTSGRLRSSYEQYF 18 TRBV15 . TRBD2 TRBJ2-7
TGTGCCAGCAGTTTTGCCCTAGCGGGAGGACTCAATGAGCAGTTCTTC CASSFALAGGLNEQFF 16 TRBV28 . TRBD2 TRBJ2-1
TGCGCCAGCACTTTTAGATGGGGGGAGGCCGCCTACAATGAGCAGTTCTTC CASTFRWGEAAYNEQFF 17 TRBV4-1 . . TRBJ2-1
TGTGCCATCAGTGGATCGGGACACCGCTATGGCTACACCTTC CAISGSGHRYGYTF 14 TRBV10-3 . . TRBJ1-2
TGTGCCAGCTCCGGGGGACAGAATGAAAAACTGTTTTTT CASSGGQNEKLFF 13 TRBV18 . TRBD1 TRBJ1-4
TGCGCCAGCAGCTTACAGGGCCCTGGGGCCAACGTCCTGACTTTC CASSLQGPGANVLTF 15 TRBV5-1 . . TRBJ2-6
TGTGCCAGCAGTGAACCGACTAGCGGGAGCTCCTACAATGAGCAGTTCTTC CASSEPTSGSSYNEQFF 17 TRBV6-1 . TRBD2 TRBJ2-1
TGTGCCAGCAGTTCCTCAAGCGGGAGAGCAGCCGAGCAGTTCTTC CASSSSSGRAAEQFF 15 TRBV6-6 few TRBD2 TRBJ2-1
TGTGCCAGCAGCTTAGCGCGGGGACAGGGTAGCAAGGACGAGCAGTACTTC CASSLARGQGSKDEQYF 17 TRBV7-9 . TRBD1 TRBJ2-7
TGCAGCGCTAAAACCCCGGGGAGGGAGACCCAGTACTTC CSAKTPGRETQYF 13 TRBV29-1 once . TRBJ2-5
TGTGCCAGCAGTACGATTGGGCATAACTGTGAGCAGTTCTTC CASSTIGHNCEQFF 14 TRBV6-4 . . TRBJ2-1
TGTGCCAGCAGTGGCGGGCCTAACAATGAGCAGTTCTTC CASSGGPNNEQFF 13 TRBV2 . . TRBJ2-1
TGTGCCAGCAAAAACCCTACCTCGAGCTCCTACGAGCAGTACTTC CASKNPTSSSYEQYF 15 TRBV28 . . TRBJ2-7
TGTGCCAGCAGTCCCACCCGGGACAGCGAGCAGTACTTC CASSPTRDSEQYF 13 TRBV6-5 . TRBD1 TRBJ2-7
TGTGCCAGCAGTGAAATAGCGGGAGCGGCCTACGAGCAGTACTTC CASSEIAGAAYEQYF 15 TRBV6-1 . TRBD2 TRBJ2-7
TGTGCCAGCACCTCCGGGAGGGATACGCAGTATTTT CASTSGRDTQYF 12 TRBV6-5 . TRBD2 TRBJ2-3
TGTGCCAGCGCTCCTCTAGCGGCGCTCTCCTACGAGCAGTACTTC CASAPLAALSYEQYF 15 TRBV28 . TRBD2 TRBJ2-7
TGTGCCAGCAGCCCTTCGGGGACTGACAATGAGCAGTTCTTC CASSPSGTDNEQFF 14 TRBV7-3 . . TRBJ2-1
TGCGCCAGCAGTTTGCTATGGCAAGAGACCCAGTACTTC CASSLLWQETQYF 13 TRBV5-1 . . TRBJ2-5
TGTGCCTGGACCCAAGGGACAGGGGACACCGGGGAGCTGTTTTTT CAWTQGTGDTGELFF 15 TRBV30 once TRBD1 TRBJ2-2
TGTGCCAGCAGCCCAACGGACAGGGTAAATGAAAAACTGTTTTTT CASSPTDRVNEKLFF 15 TRBV9 . TRBD1 TRBJ1-4
TGTGCCAGCAGTGACTTTGACAGTCTCAATCAGCCCCAGCATTTT CASSDFDSLNQPQHF 15 TRBV6-1 . . TRBJ1-5
TGTGCCAGCACTGAGGGCGTTCAAGAGACCCAGTACTTC CASTEGVQETQYF 13 TRBV28 . . TRBJ2-5
TGTGCCAGTAGTATTGGGGGGGGCTCCTACGAGCAGTACTTC CASSIGGGSYEQYF 14 TRBV19 . TRBD2 TRBJ2-7
TGTGCCACCAGCAGGGCCGGCGGGACTAGCACCAAAAACATTCAGTACTTC CATSRAGGTSTKNIQYF 17 TRBV15 . TRBD2 TRBJ2-4
TGTGCCAGCAGCTTTAGCGTAGGGGGCTCCTACAATGAGCAGTTCTTC CASSFSVGGSYNEQFF 16 TRBV11-2 . . TRBJ2-1
TGTGCCAGCAGCCACTCCTCACCCTCTAGCCCGAGAGTTAACGAGCAGTACTTC CASSHSSPSSPRVNEQYF 18 TRBV14 . . TRBJ2-7
TGTGCTAGTGGTATAATGAATCAGCCCCAGCATTTT CASGIMNQPQHF 12 TRBV12-5 . . TRBJ1-5
TGCGCCAGCAGGGACAGCCCTATGAACACTGAAGCTTTCTTT CASRDSPMNTEAFF 14 TRBV10-2 . . TRBJ1-1
TGTGCCATCAGGCCTAGACTACAGGGGATTGAGGCTGAAGCTTTCTTT CAIRPRLQGIEAEAFF 16 TRBV10-3 . TRBD1 TRBJ1-1
TGTGCCAGTAGTATAGGAGCGCGAGGTGAGCAGTTCTTC CASSIGARGEQFF 13 TRBV19 . . TRBJ2-1
TGTGCCAGCAGCTCAGGGGCAGGGCCTTACAATCAGCCCCAGCATTTT CASSSGAGPYNQPQHF 16 TRBV7-8 . . TRBJ1-5
TGCAGTGCTAGACGGGACAGAGAAGCTTTCTTT CSARRDREAFF 11 TRBV20-1 . TRBD1 TRBJ1-1
TGCAGTGCAGGGGGCGCCGAGTCTGGAAACACCATATATTTT CSAGGAESGNTIYF 14 TRBV29-1 few TRBD1 TRBJ1-3
TGTGCCAGTAGCAACCCGACTAGCGGGAGTGTGGGTGAGCAGTTCTTC CASSNPTSGSVGEQFF 16 TRBV19 . TRBD2 TRBJ2-1